Following are 7 T cell receptor beta chains from one sample sequenced in a study of T cells in Graves' hyperthyroidism and ophthalmopathy. RNA transcripts gave rise to amplified TCR beta CDR3 regions. HTBI primers drove first-round RT-PCR of the TCR CDR3. TCRdb processed the multiplex PCR reads anew with MiXCR; each CDR3 protein has one entry. The sample holds some 460,000 distinct CDR3 sequences, around 16% seen once. The specimen was blood. The receptors shown here come from a woman aged 18-29 years with Graves' hyperthyroidism.

Many counts were recorded for this clonotype. The chain joins TRBV10-3 to TRBJ1-6; 7 positions match TRBD1. V shed 5 bases and J 5 bases; nucleotides not matched to a gene: 6. Germline CDR1 ENHRY, CDR2 SYGVKD. The length of the CDR3 is 15 residues. Here the CDR3 DNA reads TGTGCCATCAGTTCAACGGGACAGCATAATTCACCCCTCCACTTT. This translates into CAISSTGQHNSPLHF.

This clonotype was recorded many times. The chain recombines TRBV29-1 with TRBJ2-7, with no clear D. The V end was cut by 0 bases, the J end by 3 bases, with 6 bases between. CDR1 SQVTM and CDR2 ANQGSEA come from the germline V gene. This CDR3 has 12 residues. The CDR3 DNA sequence: TGCAGCGTTGAAGATCATAGCTACGAGCAGTACTTC. Its translation is CSVEDHSYEQYF.

Note on this clonotype: Since a much larger clone is just one base distant, this may be a read error. The gene calls are TRBV29-1 and TRBJ1-1; D may be TRBD1 (5 bases). Per germline, CDR1 SQVTM and CDR2 ANQGSEA. The length of the CDR3 is 13 residues. CDR3 in amino acids: CSALGGVRTEASF. The CDR3 DNA is TGCAGCGCACTTGGGGGGGTCCGCACTGAAGCTTCCTTT. Together with reference TRBV29-1 and TRBJ1-1, the CDR3 gives the full variable domain: SAVISQKPSRDICQRGTSLTIQCQVDSQVTMMFWYRQQPGQSLTLIATANQGSEATYESGFVIDKFPISRPNLTFSTLTVSNMSPEDSSIYLCSALGGVRTEASFGQGTRLTVV.

In this sample, this clonotype turned up many times. The rearrangement joins TRBV3-1 to TRBJ1-2; TRBD1 aligns across 7 bases. Germline CDR1 LGHDT, CDR2 YNNKEL (reference sequence). Germline trimming cut 3 bases from V and 4 bases from J; bases unmatched to any gene: 2. The CDR3 runs 13 residues. The CDR3 nucleotides are TGTGCCAGCAGCCAGACAGGGATCTATGGCTACACCTTC. It translates to CASSQTGIYGYTF.

This chain links TRBV5-8 with TRBJ2-6; D is ambiguous. Germline CDR1 and CDR2: SGHTS and YDEGEE. This CDR3 has 15 amino acids. The ends were cut back, 4 bases at V and 1 base at J, with 9 bases in the middle. This CDR3 reads CASSPDGSGANVLTF. The CDR3 DNA follows: TGTGCCAGCAGCCCCGACGGGTCTGGGGCCAACGTCCTGACTTTC.

This clonotype was recorded many times. V gene TRBV12-3 or TRBV12-4 combines with J gene TRBJ1-2; tentatively, D is TRBD1 (5 bases). CDR3 length: 16 residues. V was clipped by 2 bases and J by 1 base, with 14 bases between them. CDR3 residues: CASSLISLQDNYGYTF. The CDR3 DNA is TGTGCCAGCAGTTTAATAAGTTTACAGGATAACTATGGCTACACCTTC.

This clonotype was seen at least ten times. The chain employs TRBV20-1 and TRBJ2-7; 13 nucleotides agree with TRBD2. CDR3 length: 16 residues. J was trimmed by 2 bases and V by 0 bases; bases with no gene match: 4. Germline V gene data show CDR1 as DFQATT and CDR2 as SNEGSKA (reference sequence). The CDR3 DNA reads TGCAGTGCTAGAGATATGGGGACTAGCGGGACCTACGAGCAGTACTTC. Protein sequence: CSARDMGTSGTYEQYF.